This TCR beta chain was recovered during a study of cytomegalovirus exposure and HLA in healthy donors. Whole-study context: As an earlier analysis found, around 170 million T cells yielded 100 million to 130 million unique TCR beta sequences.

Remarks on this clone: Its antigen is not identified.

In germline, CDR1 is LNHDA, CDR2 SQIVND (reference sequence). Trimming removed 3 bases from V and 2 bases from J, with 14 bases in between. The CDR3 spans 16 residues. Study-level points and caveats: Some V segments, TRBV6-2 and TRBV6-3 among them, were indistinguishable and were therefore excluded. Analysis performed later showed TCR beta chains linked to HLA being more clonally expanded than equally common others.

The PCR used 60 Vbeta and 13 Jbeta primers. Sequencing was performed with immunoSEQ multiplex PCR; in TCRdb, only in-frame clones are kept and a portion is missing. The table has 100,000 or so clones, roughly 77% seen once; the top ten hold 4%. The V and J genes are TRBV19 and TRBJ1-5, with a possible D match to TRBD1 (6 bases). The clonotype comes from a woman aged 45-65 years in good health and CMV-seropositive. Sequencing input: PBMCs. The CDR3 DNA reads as TGTGCCAGTAGTATCCTGACAGGCAAGGGCAATCAGCCCCAGCATTTT. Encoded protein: CASSILTGKGNQPQHF.